This T cell receptor beta chain was sequenced for a study of cytomegalovirus exposure and HLA in healthy donors. Trimming left V 9 bases short and J 4 bases short, with 14 bases between. The CDR3 has 13 amino acids. Germline V gene lookup returns CDR1 LNHDA and CDR2 SQIVND (reference sequence). Researchers ran the PCR with 60 Vbeta and 13 Jbeta primers. The method was immunoSEQ multiplex PCR; TCRdb's version includes in-frame clones alone and lacks a portion of them. This table has just over 150,000 clones, roughly 78% appearing once. The chain has TRBV19 and TRBJ2-3; maybe TRBD2 (7 bases). The sample taken for sequencing was PBMCs. The sequence derives from a man in his forties or fifties in good health and CMV-seropositive. The CDR3, as DNA: TGTGCCAGCGAAACGGGGGGCGCAGATACGCAGTATTTT. It translates to CASETGGADTQYF. The entire variable domain, with the rest obtained from reference TRBV19 and TRBJ2-3, is as follows: DGGITQSPKYLFRKEGQNVTLSCEQNLNHDAMYWYRQDPGQGLRLIYYSQIVNDFQKGDIAEGYSVSREKKESFPLTVTSAQKNPTAFYLCASETGGADTQYFGPGTRLTVL.